This TCR beta chain was obtained from a study of control samples from healthy donors and cancer patients. V was clipped by 3 bases and J by 3 bases, with 7 bases between them. The CDR3 spans 13 residues. Germline V gene lookup returns CDR1 LGHDT and CDR2 YNNKEL (reference sequence). Clones were sequenced by immunoSEQ multiplex PCR, and TCRdb holds only the in-frame ones, with some missing. The sample consists of some 200,000 clones, roughly 91% of them appearing once. The chain has TRBV3-1 (or the pseudogene TRBV3-2) and TRBJ2-3; D not certain. The clonotype originates from a woman aged 25-40 years in good health. The sequenced sample was blood. Here the CDR3 DNA reads TGTGCCAGCAGCCACTCTAGGACAGATACGCAGTATTTT. Protein product: CASSHSRTDTQYF.